This TCR beta chain was recorded in a study of T cell responses to AZD1222 COVID-19 vaccine. This table comes from immunoSEQ multiplex PCR, and its TCRdb copy is limited to in-frame clones, with some not included. The repertoire holds some 150,000 clones, with about 90% as singletons. Findings and limits, study-wide: Spike was spanned by vaccine-associated CD4 TCRs, with dominance at 160-218 and 743-854. The donor cohort was predominantly white British with a female majority, and clonal diversity may have been underestimated.

V gave up 4 bases and J gave up 2 bases; unmatched junction bases: 3. This CDR3 has 15 amino acids. From germline, CDR1 is SNHLY and CDR2 FYNNEI. About this clone: Its antigen is as yet unknown.

Sequences were derived from peripheral blood, sampled on day 0 of MenACWY control vaccination. This receptor was obtained from an adult in good health. The chain recombines TRBV2 with TRBJ2-3; TRBD2 matches at 10 bases. Here the CDR3 reads CASSVGTSDTDTQYF. DNA of the CDR3: TGTGCCAGCAGTGTAGGGACTAGCGACACAGATACGCAGTATTTT.